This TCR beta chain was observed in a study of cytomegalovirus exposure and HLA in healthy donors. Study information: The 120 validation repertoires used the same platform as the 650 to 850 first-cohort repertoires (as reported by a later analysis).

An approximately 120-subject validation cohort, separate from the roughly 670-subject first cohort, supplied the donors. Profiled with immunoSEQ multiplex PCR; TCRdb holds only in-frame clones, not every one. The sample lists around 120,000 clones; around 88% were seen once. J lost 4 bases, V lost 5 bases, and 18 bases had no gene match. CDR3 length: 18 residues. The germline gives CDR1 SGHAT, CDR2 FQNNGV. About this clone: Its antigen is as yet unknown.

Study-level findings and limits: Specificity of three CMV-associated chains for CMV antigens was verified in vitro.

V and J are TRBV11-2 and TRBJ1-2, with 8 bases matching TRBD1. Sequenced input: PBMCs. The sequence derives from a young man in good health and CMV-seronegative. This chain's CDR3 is CASSPTQRSGGAGYGYTF. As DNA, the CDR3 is TGTGCCAGCAGCCCGACTCAAAGATCAGGGGGCGCCGGCTATGGCTACACCTTC.